This T cell receptor beta chain was sequenced in a study of T cell repertoires in cytomegalovirus infection. This clonotype came up a few times. TCRdb redid the calling of the reads with MiXCR, one entry per CDR3 protein. The sample shows approximately 700,000 distinct CDR3 sequences, 35% to 45% of them seen only once. V was cut by 0 bases and J by 0 bases, with 12 bases left in between. The CDR3 sequence is 17 residues long. CDR1 is LNHNV and CDR2 is YYDKDF in the germline V gene (reference sequence). The origin of this receptor is a human donor in good health (CMV status not recorded). Some clones in this sample may be carry-over from other donors' samples. This chain connects TRBV15 to TRBJ1-5; D not certain. The specimen was PBMCs. CDR3 sequence reads: CATSRDFGSYSNQPQHF. DNA for the CDR3: TGTGCCACCAGCAGAGATTTTGGAAGTTATAGCAATCAGCCCCAGCATTTT.